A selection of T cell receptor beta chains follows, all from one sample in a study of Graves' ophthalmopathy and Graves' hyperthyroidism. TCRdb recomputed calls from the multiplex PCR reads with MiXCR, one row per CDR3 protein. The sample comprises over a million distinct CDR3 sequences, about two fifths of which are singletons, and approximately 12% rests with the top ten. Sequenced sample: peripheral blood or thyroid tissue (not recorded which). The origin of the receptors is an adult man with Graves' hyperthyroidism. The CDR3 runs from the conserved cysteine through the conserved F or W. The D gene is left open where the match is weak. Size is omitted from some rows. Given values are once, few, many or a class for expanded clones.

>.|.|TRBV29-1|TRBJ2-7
CSPTGSHTYEQYF
TGCAGCCCAACGGGGAGTCATACCTACGAGCAGTACTTC
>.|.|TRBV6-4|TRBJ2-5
CASSEAWAGETQYF
TGTGCCAGCAGTGAAGCATGGGCCGGAGAGACCCAGTACTTC
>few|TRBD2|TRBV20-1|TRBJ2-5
CSAGSGLAGGPGQETQYF
TGCAGTGCTGGATCGGGACTAGCGGGAGGCCCGGGCCAAGAGACCCAGTACTTC
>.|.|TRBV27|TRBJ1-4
CASSGDGRNKKLFF
TGTGCCAGCAGTGGGGACGGAAGAAATAAAAAACTGTTTTTT
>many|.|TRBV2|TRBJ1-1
CASSEVRKHRYTEAFF
TGTGCCAGCAGTGAAGTAAGGAAACATCGGTACACTGAAGCTTTCTTT
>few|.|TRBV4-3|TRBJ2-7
CASSQAPGHDFYEQYF
TGCGCCAGCAGCCAAGCCCCGGGACATGACTTCTACGAGCAGTACTTC
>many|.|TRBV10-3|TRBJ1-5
CAIRGGINQPQHF
TGTGCCATCAGGGGAGGCATAAATCAGCCCCAGCATTTT
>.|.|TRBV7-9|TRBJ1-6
CASTSAAGGNSPLHF
TGTGCCAGCACCTCCGCTGCGGGGGGGAATTCACCCCTCCACTTT
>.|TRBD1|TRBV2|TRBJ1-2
CASSGTGGAYGYTF
TGTGCCAGCAGTGGTACAGGGGGAGCCTATGGCTACACCTTC
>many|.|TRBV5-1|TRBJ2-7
CASSPGMRTYEQYF
TGCGCCAGCAGCCCCGGGATGCGTACCTACGAGCAGTACTTC
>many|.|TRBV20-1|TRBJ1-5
CSASRSNGNQPQHF
TGCAGTGCTAGTAGGAGTAATGGCAATCAGCCCCAGCATTTT
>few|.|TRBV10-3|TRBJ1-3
CAISGRQTSSGNTIYF
TGTGCCATCAGTGGGAGACAGACATCGTCTGGAAACACCATATATTTT
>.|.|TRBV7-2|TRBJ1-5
CASSLVAGFGTAEPQHF
TGTGCCAGCAGCTTAGTTGCAGGGTTCGGGACGGCGGAGCCCCAGCATTTT
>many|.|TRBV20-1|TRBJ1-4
CSARDRGRLGKLFF
TGCAGTGCTAGAGACAGGGGACGGTTAGGAAAACTGTTTTTT
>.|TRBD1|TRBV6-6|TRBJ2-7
CASSSNRGQPTYEQYF
TGTGCCAGCAGTTCAAACAGGGGTCAGCCGACCTACGAGCAGTACTTC
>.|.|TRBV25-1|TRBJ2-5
CASSEWGLETQYF
TGTGCCAGCAGTGAATGGGGGTTAGAGACCCAGTACTTC
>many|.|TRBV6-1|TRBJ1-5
CASSDRLGQPQHF
TGTGCCAGCAGTGATAGATTGGGGCAGCCCCAGCATTTT
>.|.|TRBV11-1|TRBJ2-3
CASSPRVAANTDAQYF
TGTGCCAGCAGCCCGAGGGTAGCGGCCAACACAGATGCGCAGTATTTT
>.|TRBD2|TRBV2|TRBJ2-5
CASSYDGTSGTSGTQYF
TGTGCCAGCAGTTACGACGGGACTAGCGGGACCTCGGGGACCCAGTACTTC
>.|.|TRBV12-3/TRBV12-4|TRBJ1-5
CASSGGAGGNQPRHF
TGTGCCAGCAGTGGGGGGGCGGGAGGCAATCAGCCCCGGCATTTT
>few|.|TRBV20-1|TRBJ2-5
CSAREPRGLHQETQYF
TGCAGTGCTAGAGAACCAAGGGGGTTGCACCAAGAGACCCAGTACTTC
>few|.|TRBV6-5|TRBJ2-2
CASTHTAFLDTGELFF
TGTGCCAGCACCCACACGGCATTTCTCGACACCGGGGAGCTGTTTTTT
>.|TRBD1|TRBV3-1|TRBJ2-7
CASSPTRQGYSSSYEQYF
TGTGCCAGCAGCCCAACGAGACAGGGGTACTCCTCCTCCTACGAGCAGTACTTC
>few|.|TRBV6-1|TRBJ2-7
CASRKTGYWEQYF
TGTGCCAGCAGAAAAACGGGGTACTGGGAGCAGTACTTC
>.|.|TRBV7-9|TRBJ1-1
CASSYPLVGLNTEAFF
TGTGCCAGCAGCTACCCCTTAGTGGGGTTGAATACTGAAGCTTTCTTT
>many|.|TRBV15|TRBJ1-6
CATSRDYPKYNSPLHF
TGTGCCACCAGCAGAGATTACCCCAAGTATAATTCACCCCTCCACTTT
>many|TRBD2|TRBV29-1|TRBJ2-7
CSADSTSGSYEQYF
TGCAGCGCTGACTCGACTAGCGGGAGTTACGAGCAGTACTTC
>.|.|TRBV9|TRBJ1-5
CASSQGGWSFGAQHF
TGTGCCAGCAGCCAGGGAGGGTGGTCTTTTGGAGCCCAGCATTTT
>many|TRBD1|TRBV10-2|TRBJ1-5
CASSEARGHQPQHF
TGCGCCAGCAGTGAGGCTAGGGGGCATCAGCCCCAGCATTTT
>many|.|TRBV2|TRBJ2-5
CASRVGGLQETQYF
TGTGCCAGCAGGGTGGGGGGCCTCCAAGAGACCCAGTACTTC
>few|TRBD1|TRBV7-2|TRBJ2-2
CASSLTGDRANTGELFF
TGTGCCAGCAGCTTAACAGGGGACAGGGCGAACACCGGGGAGCTGTTTTTT
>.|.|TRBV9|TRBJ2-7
CATSDPRPLYEQYF
TGTGCCACCAGTGATCCCCGCCCACTTTACGAGCAGTACTTC
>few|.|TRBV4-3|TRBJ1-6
CASSQEGRSSYNSPLHF
TGCGCCAGCAGCCAAGAAGGCAGGAGCTCCTATAATTCACCCCTCCACTTT
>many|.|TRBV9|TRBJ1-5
CASSLTGFGQPQHF
TGTGCCAGCAGTCTTACAGGGTTCGGTCAGCCCCAGCATTTT
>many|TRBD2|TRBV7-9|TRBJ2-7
CASSPGLAGVEQYF
TGTGCCAGCAGCCCGGGACTAGCGGGAGTCGAGCAGTACTTC
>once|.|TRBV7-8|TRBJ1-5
CASSLGGSWTQETQHF
TGTGCCAGCAGCTTAGGCGGTAGTTGGACGCAAGAGACCCAGCATTTT